This T cell receptor beta chain was recorded in a study of T cells after yellow fever vaccination. As concerns this clonotype: Its cognate antigen is unknown.

Between the trimmed V and J ends, which lost 6 bases and 6 bases, there was a span of 15 bases. The CDR3 spans 14 residues. A 5'RACE template-switching step, the method used to make TCR cDNA, added a universal primer site and UMIs. TCRdb re-analysed the 5' RACE reads in MiXCR, keeping a single row per CDR3 protein. The data hold fewer than 400,000 distinct CDR3 sequences, with around a tenth observed a single time. Study-wide points: Once the booster was given, most primary-vaccination clones reappeared, at about 97% for CD4 and more than 85% for CD8. It was a small share of clonotypes that appeared in both CD4 and CD8 compartments.

The material sequenced was CD4+ T cells sorted from PBMCs, taken 45 days after the yellow fever booster vaccination. The genes are TRBV12-3 or TRBV12-4 and TRBJ1-5, with D uncertain. The sequence derives from a man between 18 and 35 years old who received the YFV17D yellow fever vaccine. CDR3 in DNA: TGTGCCAGCAGCCCACTCCTGGTGGCTCAGCCCCAGCATTTT. This encodes CASSPLLVAQPQHF.